This T cell receptor (beta chain) was recorded in a study of blood T cell repertoires in COVID-19 (TCRdb year 2020). Study-wide context: Samples covering the acute and convalescent phases of COVID-19 were provided by collaborators in the United States, Italy and Spain. The samples were drawn from the first 160 participants of the ongoing ImmuneRACE study and from roughly 1,300 subjects provided by 6 global collaborators. HLA class I and class II types, where available, came from metadata supplied by the sample provider rather than from assay-based typing. Subjects who had been exposed to COVID-19, were actively infected with it, or had recovered from it provided the deeply sampled blood TCRbeta repertoires that made up the dataset. The material from the prospective study consisted of cDNA or gDNA derived from T cells, B-cell-depleted T cells, or PBMCs. The repertoires were released in a freely available public database meant as a resource for research on the immune response to SARS-CoV-2. A de-identified subject ID, COVID-19 status, age in years and sex were almost always included in the sample metadata. On the study overall, not on this receptor specifically: Clinical and demographic metadata were provided uncurated, with the amount varying by source and participant.

The immunoSEQ Assay, a bias-controlled multiplex PCR, was used to amplify TCRbeta CDR3 regions from genomic DNA. Processing in the source paper ran as follows. Within the assay, amplification of reference gene primers was used to estimate how many nucleated cells each sample contained. Sequence reads were collapsed and filtered to measure the absolute abundance of every unique TCRbeta CDR3 rearrangement. For each sample, productive Simpson clonality was calculated by taking the square root of Simpson's diversity index across productive rearrangements. The clones in this table, taken by TCRdb from immuneACCESS, are in-frame only. Not every clone is retained; where verified, under half of the shortfall comes from an unresolved V gene, and the cause of the rest is unknown. V and J calls and clone size are as listed in that table; D and trimming were resolved from the DNA. The sample table contains approximately 200,000 clones; only one count was recorded for approximately 83% of them. In total, the top ten clones hold roughly 2.4% of the sample.

Each collaborating institution followed its own protocols to collect whole blood in K2EDTA tubes. Collaborator samples were shipped for TCRbeta analysis as frozen whole blood, isolated PBMCs, or DNA extracted from either sample type. As concerns this clone: No cognate antigen has been identified for it. Per-base qualities were not stored, and no clone one base away is much larger.

Sequencing was done on a sample of peripheral blood. This receptor was obtained from a woman in her fifties or sixties with acute or convalescent COVID-19.

CDR3 protein: CASSLISDGYTF. The sequenced DNA is TGTGCCAGTAGCCTTATCTCGGATGGCTACACCTTC. The chain couples TRBV19 to TRBJ1-2; the D gene assignment is ambiguous. Inclusive of the bounding cysteine and phenylalanine, the CDR3 is 12 residues long. Only the CDR3 DNA stays, 36 bases, in frame from base 1. V loses 6 bases, J loses 6 bases, and the germline ends lie 11 bases apart. CDR1 and CDR2 (LNHDA, SQIVND) derive from the germline V gene (reference sequence).